In its sample, the clone carrying this T cell receptor (beta chain) is medium-sized. TCRdb reanalyzed the PCR reads with MiXCR. The table shows just under 20,000 clones, with about a quarter occurring only once. The data belong to a study of metastatic and nonmetastatic thyroid tumors. Treatment of any kind had been given to no patient before thyroid surgery. The CDR3 contains 16 residues. V lost 0 bases to trimming and J lost 2 bases, with 14 bases between them. Germline CDR1 reads MNHNS; CDR2 reads SASEGT. The origin of this receptor is a female donor with papillary thyroid cancer or a benign thyroid nodule (not recorded which). Some clones in this sample may be carry-over from other donors' samples. The rearrangement links TRBV6-1 to TRBJ2-7; a weak D match, TRBD1 (5 bases). Material for sequencing was blood. For the CDR3, the DNA is TGTGCCAGCAGTGAAGCGCGGACACAGCCGGCCTACGAGCAGTACTTC. As protein: CASSEARTQPAYEQYF.